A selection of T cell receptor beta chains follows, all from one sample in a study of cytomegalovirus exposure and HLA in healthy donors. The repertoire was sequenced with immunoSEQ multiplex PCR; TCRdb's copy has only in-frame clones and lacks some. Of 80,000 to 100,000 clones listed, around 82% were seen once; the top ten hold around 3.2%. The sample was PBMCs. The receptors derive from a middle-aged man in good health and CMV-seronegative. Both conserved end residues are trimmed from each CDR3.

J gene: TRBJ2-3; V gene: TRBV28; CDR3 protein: ASSYLTSGHRTQY
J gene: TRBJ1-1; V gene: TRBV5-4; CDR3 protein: ASSLGRGRGTEAF
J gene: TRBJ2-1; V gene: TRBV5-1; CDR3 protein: ASSRGLAGDYNEQF
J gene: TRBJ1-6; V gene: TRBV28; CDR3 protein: ASGTGTGVSPLH
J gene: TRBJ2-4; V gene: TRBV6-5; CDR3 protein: ASSPTGLGKNIQY
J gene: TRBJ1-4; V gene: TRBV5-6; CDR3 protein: ASSLSRNEKLF
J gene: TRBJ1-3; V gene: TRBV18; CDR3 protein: ASSPGQILSGNTIY
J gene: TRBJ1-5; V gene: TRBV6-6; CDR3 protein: ASSSVPGNNQPQH
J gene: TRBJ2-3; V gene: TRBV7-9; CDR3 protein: ASSPRGLGTDTQY
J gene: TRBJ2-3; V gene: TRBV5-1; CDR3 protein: ASSLDGTRKDTQY
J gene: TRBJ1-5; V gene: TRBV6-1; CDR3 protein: ASSEGRTSNQPQH
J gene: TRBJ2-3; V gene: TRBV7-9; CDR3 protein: ASSKSGGSTDTQY
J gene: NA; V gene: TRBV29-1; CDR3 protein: SVEGPADEQY
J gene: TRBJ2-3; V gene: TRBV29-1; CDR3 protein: STRGGGGTDTQY
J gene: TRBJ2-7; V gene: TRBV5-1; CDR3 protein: ASRGGPYEQY
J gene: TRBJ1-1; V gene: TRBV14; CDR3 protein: ASSQIRGSPTEAF
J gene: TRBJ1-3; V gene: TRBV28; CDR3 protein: ASLQGSGNTIY
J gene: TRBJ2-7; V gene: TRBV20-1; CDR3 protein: SARVPGEQY
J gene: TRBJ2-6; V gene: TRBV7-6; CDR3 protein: ASSLGQGLTGANVLT
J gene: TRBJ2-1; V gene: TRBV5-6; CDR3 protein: ASSTTRLSYNEQF
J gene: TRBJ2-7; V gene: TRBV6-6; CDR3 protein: ASSFGRTGVYEQY
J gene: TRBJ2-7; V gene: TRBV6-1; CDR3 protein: ASSGQDRASYEQY
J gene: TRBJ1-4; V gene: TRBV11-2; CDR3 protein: ASSGSSRGVGKLF
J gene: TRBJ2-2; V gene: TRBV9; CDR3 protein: ASSVVGGANTGELF
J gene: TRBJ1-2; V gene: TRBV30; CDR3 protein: AWFRVPGYT
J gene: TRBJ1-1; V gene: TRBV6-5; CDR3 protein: ASTRAKNTEAF
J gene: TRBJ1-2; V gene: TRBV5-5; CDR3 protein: ASSAYSGTGSYGYT
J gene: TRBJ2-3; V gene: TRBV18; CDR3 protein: ASQPTYRESSAYTQY
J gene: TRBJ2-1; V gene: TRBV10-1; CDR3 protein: ASSESWTGGYNEQF
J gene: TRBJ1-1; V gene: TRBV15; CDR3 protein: ATSILTGGDTEAF
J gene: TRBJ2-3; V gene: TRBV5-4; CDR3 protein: ASSLDLARSTDTQY
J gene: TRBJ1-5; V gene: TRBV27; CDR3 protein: ASSFGPFNQPQH
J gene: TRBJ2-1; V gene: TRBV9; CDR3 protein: ASSGSGNEQF
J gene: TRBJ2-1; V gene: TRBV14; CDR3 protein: ASSPLQAKKGEQF
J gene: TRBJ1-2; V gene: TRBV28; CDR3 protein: ASRDRGDPNYGYT
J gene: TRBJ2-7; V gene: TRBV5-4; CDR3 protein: ASSLGRARDEQY
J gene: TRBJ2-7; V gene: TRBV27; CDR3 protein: ASSLSRTSYEQY
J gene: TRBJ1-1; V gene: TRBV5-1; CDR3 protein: ASSLTLSTEAF
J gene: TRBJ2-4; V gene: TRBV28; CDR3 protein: ASSWSGIQNIQY
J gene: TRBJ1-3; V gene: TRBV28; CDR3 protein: ASSLRGPGGSAGNTIY
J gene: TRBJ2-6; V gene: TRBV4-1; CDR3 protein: ASSPTPGTGLGGANVLT
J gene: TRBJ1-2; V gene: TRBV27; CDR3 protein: ASSLLTGTVNYGYT
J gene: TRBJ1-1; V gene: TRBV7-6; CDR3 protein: ASSYREGGGTEAF
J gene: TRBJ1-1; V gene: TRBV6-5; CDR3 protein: ASSDYMNTEAF
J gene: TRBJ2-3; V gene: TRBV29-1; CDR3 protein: SVLRGRGALSTDTQY
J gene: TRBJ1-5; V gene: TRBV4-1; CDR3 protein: ASSQDGHRSNQPQH
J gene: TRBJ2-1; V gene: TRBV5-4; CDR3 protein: ANGDRGYNEQF
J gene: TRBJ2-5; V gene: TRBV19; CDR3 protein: ASSIGTGVGETQY
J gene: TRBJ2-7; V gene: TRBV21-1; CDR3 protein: ASSKKRWGVRYEQY
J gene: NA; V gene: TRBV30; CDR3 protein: AWSDRYEQY
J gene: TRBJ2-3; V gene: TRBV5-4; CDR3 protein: ASSSRLAGNADTQY
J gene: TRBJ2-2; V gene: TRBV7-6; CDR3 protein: ASSSEAGAGELF
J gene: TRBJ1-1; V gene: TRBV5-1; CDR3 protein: ASSPSTDNTEAF
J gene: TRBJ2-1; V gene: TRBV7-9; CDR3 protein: ASSSGLNGNEQF
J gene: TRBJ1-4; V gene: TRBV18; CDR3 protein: ASSRSQGATNEKLF
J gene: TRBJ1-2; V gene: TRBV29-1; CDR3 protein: SVGPLWRGPNYGYT
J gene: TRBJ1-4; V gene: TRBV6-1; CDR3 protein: ASSDGPGGEKLF
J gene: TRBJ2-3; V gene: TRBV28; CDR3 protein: ASWAPTDTQY
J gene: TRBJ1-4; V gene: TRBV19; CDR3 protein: ASKMGEKLF